This T cell receptor beta chain originates from a study of blood T cell repertoires in COVID-19. Study context: Some COVID-19 samples were acute and others convalescent; all came from the United States, Italy and Spain. PBMCs, B-cell-depleted T cells, or T cells were the source of the cDNA or gDNA that made up the material.

Source study methods: Cell counts per sample came from amplifying reference gene primers. The data were produced by immunoSEQ multiplex PCR, yet TCRdb's version contains in-frame clones alone and is incomplete. V, J and clone size are taken as reported in that table, and D and trimming were inferred from the DNA itself. Altogether some 13,000 clones are present, around 89% being singletons, with the ten largest covering less than 3.5%. Germline-derived CDR1 and CDR2 are MNHNS and SASEGT. This CDR3 region has 15 residues. V lost 2 bases to trimming and J lost 0 bases, with 10 bases between them. The rearrangement uses TRBV6-1 and TRBJ1-1, with unresolved D. The source material was peripheral blood. The sequence was obtained from a human donor in a cohort sampled during active COVID-19. CDR3 coding DNA: TGTGCCAGCAGTGAAAGAAAAGGAGTGAACACTGAAGCTTTCTTT. This codes for CASSERKGVNTEAFF.